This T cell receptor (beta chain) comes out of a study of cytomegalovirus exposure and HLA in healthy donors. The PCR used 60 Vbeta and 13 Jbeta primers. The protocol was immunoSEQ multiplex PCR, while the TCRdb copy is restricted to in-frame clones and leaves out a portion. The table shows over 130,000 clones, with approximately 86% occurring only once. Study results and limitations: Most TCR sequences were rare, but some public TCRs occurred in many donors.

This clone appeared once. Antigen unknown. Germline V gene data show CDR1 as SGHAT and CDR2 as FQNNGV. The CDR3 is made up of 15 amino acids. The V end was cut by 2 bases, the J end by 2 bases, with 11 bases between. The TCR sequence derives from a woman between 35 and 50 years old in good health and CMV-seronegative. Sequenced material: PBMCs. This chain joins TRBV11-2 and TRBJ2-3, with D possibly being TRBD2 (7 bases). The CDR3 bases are TGTGCCAGCAGCTTAAGGGAGGGGGTCACAGATACGCAGTATTTT. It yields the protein CASSLREGVTDTQYF.